This is a list of T cell receptor beta chains from one sample in a study of T cell responses to AZD1222 COVID-19 vaccine. This table comes from immunoSEQ multiplex PCR, and its TCRdb copy is limited to in-frame clones, with some not included. The sample has more than 65,000 clones, 80% to 90% seen once; the top ten hold 7%. The starting material was peripheral blood, obtained on day 0 of AZD1222 vaccination. The receptor source for this set is an adult in good health. CDR3s include the opening cysteine and the closing phenylalanine or tryptophan. Fields, in order: clone size, V gene, CDR3 length, D gene, J gene, CDR3 protein, CDR3 DNA. A D gene is named only where the DNA matches it firmly. Clone size is shown for a subset of rows, as once, few, many or a class of expanded clone.

clone_size: NA
v_call: TRBV10-3
cdr3_length: 15
d_call: NA
j_call: TRBJ1-5
cdr3_aa: CAISEGGRFNQPQHF
cdr3_nt: TGTGCCATCAGTGAAGGGGGACGCTTTAATCAGCCCCAGCATTTT

clone_size: NA
v_call: TRBV4-1
cdr3_length: 17
d_call: NA
j_call: TRBJ2-4
cdr3_aa: CASSQERLVGAKNIQYF
cdr3_nt: TGCGCCAGCAGCCAAGAGCGGCTAGTAGGAGCCAAAAACATTCAGTACTTC

clone_size: NA
v_call: TRBV5-1
cdr3_length: 19
d_call: TRBD2
j_call: TRBJ2-1
cdr3_aa: CASSLARGSGTSSYNEQFF
cdr3_nt: TGCGCCAGCAGCTTGGCTAGGGGTAGCGGGACGAGCTCCTACAATGAGCAGTTCTTC

clone_size: once
v_call: TRBV6-5
cdr3_length: 15
d_call: NA
j_call: TRBJ1-2
cdr3_aa: CASSIPGGTNYGYTF
cdr3_nt: TGTGCCAGCAGCATCCCCGGGGGGACTAACTATGGCTACACCTTC

clone_size: NA
v_call: TRBV10-3
cdr3_length: 14
d_call: TRBD2
j_call: TRBJ2-1
cdr3_aa: CAIRGIAGDGEQFF
cdr3_nt: TGTGCCATCAGAGGGATAGCGGGAGATGGTGAGCAGTTCTTC

clone_size: NA
v_call: TRBV19
cdr3_length: 14
d_call: NA
j_call: TRBJ2-5
cdr3_aa: CASSKNTGHEIQDF
cdr3_nt: TGTGCCAGTAGTAAAAATACGGGACACGAGATCCAGGACTTC

clone_size: NA
v_call: TRBV11-3
cdr3_length: 12
d_call: NA
j_call: TRBJ1-1
cdr3_aa: CASSLDRGEAFF
cdr3_nt: TGTGCCAGCAGCTTAGATCGGGGTGAAGCTTTCTTT

clone_size: NA
v_call: TRBV21-1
cdr3_length: 15
d_call: NA
j_call: TRBJ2-7
cdr3_aa: CASSNRLAGDYEQYF
cdr3_nt: TGTGCCAGCAGCAACCGACTAGCGGGAGATTACGAGCAGTACTTC

clone_size: NA
v_call: TRBV25-1
cdr3_length: 14
d_call: TRBD2
j_call: TRBJ2-1
cdr3_aa: CASTGGVSYNEQFF
cdr3_nt: TGTGCCAGCACGGGGGGAGTCTCCTACAATGAGCAGTTCTTC

clone_size: NA
v_call: TRBV10-3
cdr3_length: 11
d_call: NA
j_call: TRBJ1-3
cdr3_aa: CAAWSGNTIYF
cdr3_nt: TGTGCCGCGTGGTCTGGAAACACCATATATTTT

clone_size: few
v_call: TRBV6-5
cdr3_length: 14
d_call: NA
j_call: TRBJ1-2
cdr3_aa: CASSYSRTRIDYTF
cdr3_nt: TGTGCCAGCAGTTACTCCCGGACAAGAATCGACTACACCTTC

clone_size: NA
v_call: TRBV6-5
cdr3_length: 15
d_call: NA
j_call: TRBJ2-3
cdr3_aa: CASRERAGGTDTQYF
cdr3_nt: TGTGCCAGTCGCGAGAGGGCAGGGGGCACAGATACGCAGTATTTT

clone_size: NA
v_call: TRBV28
cdr3_length: 15
d_call: NA
j_call: TRBJ1-4
cdr3_aa: CASKLLDTTNEKLFF
cdr3_nt: TGTGCCAGCAAACTTTTGGATACAACTAATGAAAAACTGTTTTTT

clone_size: NA
v_call: TRBV7-3
cdr3_length: 16
d_call: TRBD2
j_call: TRBJ2-5
cdr3_aa: CASSRGAGARGETQYF
cdr3_nt: TGTGCCAGCAGCCGGGGAGCGGGGGCGCGGGGCGAGACCCAGTACTTC

clone_size: few
v_call: TRBV27
cdr3_length: 14
d_call: TRBD1
j_call: TRBJ1-5
cdr3_aa: CASSQGGSNQPQHF
cdr3_nt: TGTGCCAGCTCCCAGGGGGGAAGCAATCAGCCCCAGCATTTT

clone_size: NA
v_call: TRBV29-1
cdr3_length: 9
d_call: NA
j_call: TRBJ1-2
cdr3_aa: CSVENGYTF
cdr3_nt: TGCAGCGTTGAGAATGGCTACACCTTC

clone_size: NA
v_call: TRBV6-5
cdr3_length: 16
d_call: TRBD1
j_call: TRBJ1-6
cdr3_aa: CASSFRTGTNNSPLHF
cdr3_nt: TGTGCCAGCAGTTTTCGGACAGGGACTAATAATTCACCCCTCCACTTT